Sequencing of this T cell receptor beta chain was carried out in a study of siplizumab effects on memory and regulatory T cells. Study-wide points: The study did not confirm that proliferating Tregs from siplizumab cultures were suppressive.

This clone showed up just a few times. Its antigen is unknown. Clones were sequenced by immunoSEQ multiplex PCR, and TCRdb holds only the in-frame ones, with some missing. In the table there are over 70,000 clones, approximately 90% of which are singletons. CDR3 size: 12 residues. CDR1 and CDR2 (germline): MNHNS, SASEGT. Trimming pared 5 bases from V and 11 bases from J, leaving 16 bases between. The sequenced material came from CD4+ T cells sorted from blood. The chain employs TRBV6-1 and TRBJ2-7, with D possibly matching TRBD1 (6 bases). The clonotype was recovered from a human donor in good health. CDR3 region: CASSQDRDTKYF. CDR3 coding DNA: TGTGCCAGCAGTCAGGATCGGGACACTAAGTACTTC.